This paragraph covers one T cell receptor beta chain sequence. These data come from a study of shared clonotypes between healthy human individuals. The assay was immunoSEQ multiplex PCR, and TCRdb's table has in-frame clones only and misses some. Of roughly 2.6 million clones in the sample, roughly nine tenths are singletons; the top ten hold roughly 0.14%. The CDR3 covers 12 residues. Germline CDR1 reads SGHTA; CDR2 reads FQGNSA. V was clipped by 4 bases and J by 10 bases; unmatched bases: 3. The receptor was isolated from a man younger than 30 in good health. The V gene is TRBV7-2, the J gene TRBJ2-1; 8 bases agree with TRBD2. The sequenced sample was naive CD4+ T cells sorted from blood. The sample's subset: CD45RA+ positively selected. CDR3 sequence reads: CASSYIAGEQFF. The CDR3 DNA reads as TGTGCCAGCAGCTACATAGCGGGGGAGCAGTTCTTC.